This T cell receptor (beta chain) was found in a study of T cells in Graves' hyperthyroidism and ophthalmopathy. At least ten counts were recorded for this clonotype. From germline, CDR1 is DFQATT and CDR2 SNEGSKA (reference sequence). This CDR3 spans 15 amino acids. V shed 0 bases and J shed 1 base, with 13 bases lying between them. RNA transcripts were the template for amplifying TCR beta CDR3 regions. HTBI primers were used for first-round RT-PCR of the TCR CDR3. TCRdb reanalysed the multiplex PCR reads using MiXCR and keeps one entry per CDR3 protein. In the table there are 400,000 to 500,000 distinct CDR3 sequences, roughly 14% of which are singletons.

The material sequenced was blood. This sequence was found in a man younger than 35 with Graves' ophthalmopathy. The chain has TRBV20-1 and TRBJ2-7; TRBD1 might be the D (6 bases). The CDR3: CSARDLRTESYEQYF. DNA for the CDR3: TGCAGTGCTAGAGATCTTAGGACAGAGTCCTACGAGCAGTACTTC.